This T cell receptor (beta chain) emerged from a study of monozygotic twins with inflammatory bowel disease. Germline CDR1 is MDHEN and CDR2 is SYDVKM. This CDR3 has 15 residues. A remark on this clonotype: Its antigen is as yet unknown.

There were eight separate reactions per sample in which cDNA was made. TCRdb reanalyzed the 5' RACE reads and collapses them to one entry per CDR3 protein, without DNA. This sample's clone table lists 350,000 to 550,000 distinct CDR3 sequences. One blood sample of 2 to 2.5 ml was taken from each donor. Study findings and constraints: The inverse Simpson measure of TCRbeta diversity was lower in IBD patients than in healthy co-twins.

The sequenced material came from blood. The rearrangement links TRBV28 to TRBJ1-2; TCRdb outputs TRBD1, but without DNA this stays unchecked. The receptor was isolated from a human donor with ulcerative colitis or Crohn's disease, or a healthy co-twin of an affected twin (not recorded which). The CDR3 reads CASSQPGQGNYGYTF.